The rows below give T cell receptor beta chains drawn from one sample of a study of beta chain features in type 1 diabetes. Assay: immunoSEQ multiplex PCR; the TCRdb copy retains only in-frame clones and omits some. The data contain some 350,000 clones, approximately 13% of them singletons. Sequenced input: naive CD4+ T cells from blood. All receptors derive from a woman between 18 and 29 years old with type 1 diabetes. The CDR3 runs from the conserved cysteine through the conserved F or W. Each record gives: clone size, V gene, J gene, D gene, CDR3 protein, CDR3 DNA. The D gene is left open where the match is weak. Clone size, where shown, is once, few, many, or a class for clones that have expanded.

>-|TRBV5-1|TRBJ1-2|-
CASRPVPDRNYGYTF
TGCGCCAGCAGGCCGGTCCCGGACAGAAACTATGGCTACACCTTC
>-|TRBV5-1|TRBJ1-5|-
CASSLEGVNQPQHF
TGCGCCAGCAGCTTGGAGGGGGTCAATCAGCCCCAGCATTTT
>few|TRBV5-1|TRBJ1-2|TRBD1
CASSQRTGNGYTF
TGCGCCAGCAGCCAGAGGACAGGGAACGGCTACACCTTC
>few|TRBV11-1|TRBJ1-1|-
CASSFSSGQNTEAFF
TGTGCCAGCAGCTTTTCCTCCGGACAGAACACTGAAGCTTTCTTT
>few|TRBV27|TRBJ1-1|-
CASSQLGGGSLVAFF
TGTGCCAGCAGCCAACTAGGGGGGGGCTCCCTCGTCGCTTTCTTT
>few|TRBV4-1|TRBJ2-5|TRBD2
CASSQTGLAPETQYF
TGCGCCAGCAGCCAAACGGGACTAGCACCCGAGACCCAGTACTTC
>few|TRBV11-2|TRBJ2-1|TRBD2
CASSLRLAGGGSYNEQFF
TGTGCCAGCAGCTTAAGGCTAGCGGGAGGTGGTTCCTACAATGAGCAGTTCTTC
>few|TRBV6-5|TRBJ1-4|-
CASSGRGAPGKLFF
TGTGCCAGCAGTGGCCGCGGCGCACCTGGAAAACTGTTTTTT
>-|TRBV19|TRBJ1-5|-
CASSPGFNQPQHF
TGTGCCAGTAGTCCCGGGTTCAATCAGCCCCAGCATTTT
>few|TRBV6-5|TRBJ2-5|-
CASSYLGARETQYF
TGTGCCAGCAGTTACTTGGGGGCGCGAGAGACCCAGTACTTC
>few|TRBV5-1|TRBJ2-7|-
CASSLDSSSYEQYF
TGCGCCAGCAGCTTGGACAGCAGCTCCTACGAGCAGTACTTC
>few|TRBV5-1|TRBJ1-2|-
CASSLGQGGYGYTF
TGCGCCAGCAGCCTGGGACAAGGGGGCTATGGCTACACCTTC
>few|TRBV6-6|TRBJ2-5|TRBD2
CASTRAGEKKETQYF
TGTGCCAGCACTCGTGCGGGAGAGAAAAAAGAGACCCAGTACTTC
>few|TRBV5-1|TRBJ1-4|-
CASSNTGEKLFF
TGCGCCAGCAGCAACACAGGGGAAAAACTGTTTTTT
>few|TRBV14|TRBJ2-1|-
CASSQEERGGLQNEQFF
TGTGCCAGCAGCCAAGAAGAGAGGGGGGGGCTACAGAATGAGCAGTTCTTC
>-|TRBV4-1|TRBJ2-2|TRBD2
CASSAPGTSGSRGELFF
TGCGCCAGCAGCGCCCCCGGGACTAGCGGGAGTCGGGGGGAGCTGTTTTTT
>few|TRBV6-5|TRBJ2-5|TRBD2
CASSYSFASGVSQYF
TGTGCCAGCAGTTACTCTTTTGCCAGCGGGGTCTCTCAGTACTTC
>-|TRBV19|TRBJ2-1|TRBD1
CASSIKGQGTSFDEQFF
TGTGCCAGTAGTATAAAGGGACAGGGGACGTCGTTTGATGAGCAGTTCTTC
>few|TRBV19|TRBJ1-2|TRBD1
CASTRLGGRDYGYTF
TGTGCCAGTACCCGACTAGGGGGCCGGGACTATGGCTACACCTTC
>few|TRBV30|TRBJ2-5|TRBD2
CAWSVARRGRGRETQYF
TGTGCCTGGAGTGTAGCTCGTCGCGGGAGGGGGCGGGAGACCCAGTACTTC
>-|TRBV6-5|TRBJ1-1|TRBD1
CASSHTGTENTEAFF
TGTGCCAGCAGTCACACGGGGACAGAGAACACTGAAGCTTTCTTT
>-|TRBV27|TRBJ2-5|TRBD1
CASSRQGETQYF
TGTGCCAGCAGTCGACAGGGCGAGACCCAGTACTTC
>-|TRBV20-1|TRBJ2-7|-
CSGLATNEQYF
TGCAGTGGATTGGCAACCAACGAGCAGTACTTC
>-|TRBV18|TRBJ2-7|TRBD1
CASSPDRGTYEQYF
TGTGCCAGCTCACCCGACAGGGGAACATACGAGCAGTACTTC
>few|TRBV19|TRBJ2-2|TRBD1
CASTPRPSGTGNTGELFF
TGTGCCAGTACCCCCAGGCCCTCCGGGACAGGCAACACCGGGGAGCTGTTTTTT
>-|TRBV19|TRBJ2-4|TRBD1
CASSSRTGINIQYF
TGTGCCAGTAGTTCCCGGACAGGGATAAACATTCAGTACTTC
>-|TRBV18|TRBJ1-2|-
CASSPGGNYYGYTF
TGTGCCAGCTCACCAGGAGGGAACTACTATGGCTACACCTTC
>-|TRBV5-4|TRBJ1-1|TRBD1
CASSLGGQGGNTEAFF
TGTGCCAGCAGCTTGGGGGGACAGGGCGGAAACACTGAAGCTTTCTTT
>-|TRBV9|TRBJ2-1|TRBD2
CASSVGGRGYNEQFF
TGTGCCAGCAGCGTGGGCGGGAGGGGCTACAATGAGCAGTTCTTC
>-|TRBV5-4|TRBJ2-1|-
CASSLGGSSYNEQFF
TGTGCCAGCAGCTTGGGAGGGAGCTCCTACAATGAGCAGTTCTTC
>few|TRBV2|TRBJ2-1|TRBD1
CASSGTGRSYNEQFF
TGTGCCAGCAGTGGGACAGGGAGGTCCTACAATGAGCAGTTCTTC
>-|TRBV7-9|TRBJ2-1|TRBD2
CASSLHPLAGESNEQFF
TGTGCCAGCAGCTTACACCCACTAGCGGGAGAATCGAATGAGCAGTTCTTC
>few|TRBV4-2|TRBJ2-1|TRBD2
CASRSGRVGGEQFF
TGTGCCAGCAGAAGCGGGAGGGTAGGGGGTGAGCAGTTCTTC
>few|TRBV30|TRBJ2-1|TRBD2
CAWTKTGLGYREQFF
TGTGCCTGGACGAAGACGGGACTAGGATATCGTGAGCAGTTCTTC
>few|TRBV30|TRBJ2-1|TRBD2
CAWIPGLATYNEQFF
TGTGCCTGGATCCCGGGACTAGCCACATACAATGAGCAGTTCTTC
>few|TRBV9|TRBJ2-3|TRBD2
CASSLGGGADTQYF
TGTGCCAGCAGCCTCGGGGGGGGTGCAGATACGCAGTATTTT
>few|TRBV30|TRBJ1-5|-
CAWSRGDQPQHF
TGTGCCTGGAGTCGGGGAGATCAGCCCCAGCATTTT
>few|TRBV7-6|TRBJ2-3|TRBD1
CASSERQGVPDTQYF
TGTGCCAGCAGCGAGAGACAGGGTGTCCCAGATACGCAGTATTTT
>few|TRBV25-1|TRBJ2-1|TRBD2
CASSVSGSSYNEQFF
TGTGCCAGCAGTGTTAGCGGGAGCTCCTACAATGAGCAGTTCTTC
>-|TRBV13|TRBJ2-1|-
CASSSRQVYEQFF
TGTGCCAGCAGTTCGCGACAGGTTTATGAGCAGTTCTTC
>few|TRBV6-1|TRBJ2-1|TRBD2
CASRRTSGINEQFF
TGTGCCAGCAGAAGGACTAGCGGGATAAATGAGCAGTTCTTC
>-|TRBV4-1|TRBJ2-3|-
CASSQYRPQRVLTDTQYF
TGCGCCAGCAGCCAGTACCGACCGCAGCGGGTCCTCACAGATACGCAGTATTTT
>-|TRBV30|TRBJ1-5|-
CAWSVNQQQPQHF
TGTGCCTGGAGTGTAAATCAACAGCAGCCCCAGCATTTT
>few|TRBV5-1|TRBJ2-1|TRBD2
CASSLRSSGVLGEQFF
TGCGCCAGCAGCTTGAGGTCTAGCGGGGTTTTGGGTGAGCAGTTCTTC
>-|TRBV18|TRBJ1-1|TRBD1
CASSRGQGATEAFF
TGTGCCAGCTCCCGAGGGCAGGGGGCCACTGAAGCTTTCTTT
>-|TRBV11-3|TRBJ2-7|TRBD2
CASSTGGTSGSYEQYF
TGTGCCAGCAGCACAGGGGGGACTAGCGGGAGTTACGAGCAGTACTTC
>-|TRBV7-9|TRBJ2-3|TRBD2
CASSTRRRTSGSPDTQYF
TGTGCCAGCAGCACCAGACGTAGGACTAGCGGGAGTCCAGATACGCAGTATTTT
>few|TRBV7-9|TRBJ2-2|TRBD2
CASTYRRGGPPGELFF
TGTGCCAGCACCTATAGACGGGGAGGGCCTCCCGGGGAGCTGTTTTTT
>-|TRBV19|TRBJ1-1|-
CASSRKGMGNTEAFF
TGTGCCAGTAGTCGAAAGGGGATGGGGAACACTGAAGCTTTCTTT
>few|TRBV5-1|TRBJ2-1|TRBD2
CASSWTSGIYNEQFF
TGCGCCAGCAGCTGGACTAGCGGGATCTACAATGAGCAGTTCTTC
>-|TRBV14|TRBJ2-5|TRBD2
CASSHRGLAGVRETQYF
TGTGCCAGCAGCCATCGGGGACTAGCGGGAGTTAGAGAGACCCAGTACTTC
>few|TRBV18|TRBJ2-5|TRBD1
CASLRDSQETQYF
TGTGCCAGTCTCCGGGACAGCCAAGAGACCCAGTACTTC
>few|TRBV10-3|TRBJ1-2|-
CAISPTPGGYTF
TGTGCCATCAGCCCCACCCCGGGTGGCTACACCTTC
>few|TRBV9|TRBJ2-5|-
CASAARGYQETQYF
TGTGCCAGCGCGGCCCGGGGGTACCAAGAGACCCAGTACTTC
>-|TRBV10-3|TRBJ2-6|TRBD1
CAIRSGTVGANVLTF
TGTGCTATACGATCCGGGACAGTCGGGGCCAACGTCCTGACTTTC
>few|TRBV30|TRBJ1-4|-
CAWKLGGSNEKLFF
TGTGCCTGGAAATTAGGGGGATCTAATGAAAAACTGTTTTTT
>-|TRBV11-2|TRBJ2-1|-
CASSFENEQFF
TGTGCCAGCAGCTTCGAGAATGAGCAGTTCTTC